Described below is a single TCR beta chain sequence and its context. This sample was included in a study of blood T cell repertoires in COVID-19. Sequenced by immunoSEQ multiplex PCR; TCRdb stores in-frame clones only, minus some. The table records some 110,000 clones, approximately 84% of them present only once. The CDR3 totals 15 residues. Germline lookup yields CDR1 MDHEN and CDR2 SYDVKM. V dropped 6 bases and J dropped 6 bases, with 20 bases sitting between them. V is TRBV28 and J is TRBJ1-2; D might be TRBD1 (6 bases). The source of this sequence is an older woman with acute or convalescent COVID-19. The material sequenced was peripheral blood. The DNA for the CDR3 is TGTGCCAGCAGGGGGGCCTTGGATGGTCTTAATGGCTACACCTTC. Its translation is CASRGALDGLNGYTF.